This T cell receptor (beta chain) derives from a study of T cell responses to AZD1222 COVID-19 vaccine. At the level of the study: The analysis combined second doses at about 4 or about 12 weeks.

As regards this clone: Its antigen is unidentified.

Libraries were prepared by immunoSEQ multiplex PCR; TCRdb keeps only in-frame clonotypes and omits some of them. The sample records 100,000 to 150,000 clones, around 83% being singletons. General study findings and limits: Among AZD1222 vaccinees, only 5 or 6 were seropositive at baseline. The study reported that nearly half of spike-specific TCRs target unmutated variant regions.

The CDR3 has 16 residues. V was pared by 0 bases and J by 0 bases, with 3 bases of the junction left unmatched. Germline values: CDR1 SGDLS, CDR2 YYNGEE. The chain employs TRBV9 and TRBJ1-1, with 9 bases aligning to TRBD1. Sequences were derived from peripheral blood, sampled on day 0 of AZD1222 vaccination. The sequence came from an adult in good health. The CDR3 region has the DNA TGTGCCAGCAGCGTAGCGGACAGGGGCTTGAACACTGAAGCTTTCTTT. Translation gives CASSVADRGLNTEAFF.